The T cell receptor beta chain described here comes from a study of blood T cell repertoires in COVID-19. The overall study: The study drew acute and convalescent COVID-19 samples from the United States, Italy and Spain.

Individuals aged about 18 to 89 years were recruited from fewer than 30 US areas. Using immunoSEQ multiplex PCR, the repertoire was profiled, and TCRdb retains in-frame clones only, with some absent. The data show 350,000 to 400,000 clones, with around 91% seen just once and about 1% held by the top ten. This TCR was sampled from a man aged 18 to 30 who had recovered from COVID-19. What was sequenced was PBMCs or T cells enriched from blood (not recorded which).

In DNA, the CDR3 is TGTGCCAGTAGCAATCGGGGACTAGCGGAAGAGACCCAGTACTTC. It specifies CASSNRGLAEETQYF. This chain connects TRBV19 to TRBJ2-5; 11 nucleotides match TRBD2. The CDR3 is 15 amino acids. V lost 6 bases to trimming and J lost 3 bases; unmatched junction nucleotides: 6. Germline V lookup: CDR1 LNHDA, CDR2 SQIVND (reference sequence).